What follows are 15 T cell receptor beta chains derived from one specimen sequenced in a study of T cells in Graves' hyperthyroidism and ophthalmopathy. RNA transcripts served as the template for amplifying TCR beta CDR3 regions. TCR CDR3 underwent first-round RT-PCR with the HTBI primer set. TCRdb re-called the multiplex PCR reads with MiXCR, one entry per CDR3 protein. The sample carries about 600,000 distinct CDR3 sequences, roughly 15% recorded once. Sequencing was carried out using blood. These receptors were taken from a woman in her fifties or sixties with Graves' ophthalmopathy.

The gene calls are TRBV19 and TRBJ2-2, with 8 bases aligning to TRBD2. CDR1 LNHDA and CDR2 SQIVND come from the germline V gene (reference sequence). The CDR3 covers 16 residues. V trimming: 3 bases; J trimming: 4 bases; junction bases outside the gene matches: 7. CDR3 DNA sequence: TGTGCCAGTAGTATTTCCAGCGGGGGAGGCACCGGGGAGCTGTTTTTT. As protein: CASSISSGGGTGELFF.

This clonotype appeared a few times. V gene TRBV7-6 combines with J gene TRBJ1-2; 7 bases match TRBD1. V was pared by 5 bases and J by 0 bases, with 9 bases of the junction left unmatched. Per germline, CDR1 SGHVS and CDR2 FNYEAQ. CDR3 length: 16 residues. In DNA form, the CDR3 reads TGTGCCAGCAGCAAAACAACAGGGGCGGCTAACTATGGCTACACCTTC. Translating gives CASSKTTGAANYGYTF. Full variable domain (remainder filled in from reference TRBV7-6 and TRBJ1-2): GAGVSQSPRYKVTKRGQDVALRCDPISGHVSLYWYRQALGQGPEFLTYFNYEAQQDKSGLPNDRFSAERPEGSISTLTIQRTEQRDSAMYRCASSKTTGAANYGYTFGSGTRLTVV.

This clonotype was counted between two and nine times. The chain recombines TRBV6-2 or TRBV6-3 with TRBJ1-1; D is unclear. The V and J ends lost 6 bases and 4 bases respectively, with 18 bases between them. CDR1 is MNHEY, CDR2 SVGEGT, per germline. The CDR3 runs 15 residues. The CDR3 region has the DNA TGTGCCAGCAGCTTTCGGGCCCTAATCCTCACTGAAGCTTTCTTT. It yields the protein CASSFRALILTEAFF.

This chain connects TRBV2 to TRBJ2-7, with unresolved D. This CDR3 contains 13 residues. Germline-derived CDR1 and CDR2 are SNHLY and FYNNEI. V lost 6 bases, J lost 5 bases, and 14 bases lay in between. CDR3 region: CASSQITENEQYF. CDR3 nucleotide sequence: TGTGCCAGCAGCCAAATTACAGAGAACGAGCAGTACTTC.

This clonotype was detected many times. The chain employs TRBV18 and TRBJ2-5, with 8 bases matching TRBD2. Germline trimming cut 0 bases from V and 6 bases from J; bases unmatched to any gene: 6. The CDR3 extends over 15 amino acids. Per the germline V gene, CDR1 is KGHSH and CDR2 is LQKENI. In nucleotides, the CDR3 is TGTGCCAGCTCACCACCGGGACTAGAGGGGAAGACCCAGTACTTC. Residues: CASSPPGLEGKTQYF.

This clonotype was recorded a few times. V usage is TRBV4-1 and J usage is TRBJ2-7; D is perhaps TRBD2 (6 bases). In germline, CDR1 is MGHRA, CDR2 YSYEKL. Trimming cost V 4 bases and J 6 bases, with 19 bases left between them. This CDR3 is 15 amino acids long. CDR3 region: CASSLSRDLGLEQYF. The CDR3 region has the DNA TGCGCCAGCAGCCTAAGCCGGGATTTGGGACTCGAGCAGTACTTC.

The chain links TRBV19 to TRBJ2-2, with TRBD1 identical over 7 bases. The CDR3 length is 13 residues. Per the germline V gene, CDR1 is LNHDA and CDR2 is SQIVND (reference sequence). The junction had 7 bases not matched to a gene; V was cut back by 10 bases and J by 5 bases. In nucleotides, the CDR3 is TGTGCCATCCGGGACAGTTGGACCGGGGAGCTGTTTTTT. It yields the protein CAIRDSWTGELFF.

This clonotype occurred many times. The chain carries TRBV24-1 and TRBJ2-2, with 8 bases aligning to TRBD1. V trimming: 5 bases; J trimming: 4 bases; junction bases outside the gene matches: 11. Germline CDR1 is KGHDR and CDR2 is SFDVKD. The CDR3 covers 17 residues. The CDR3 is CATSAGGRIRGTGELFF. CDR3 nucleotides: TGTGCCACCAGTGCAGGGGGCAGGATCAGGGGCACCGGGGAGCTGTTTTTT.

This clonotype was detected ten times or more. J is TRBJ2-7 and V is TRBV27; 7 bases fit TRBD1. The V gene's germline CDR1 is MNHEY and CDR2 SMNVEV (reference sequence). The CDR3 spans 15 residues. V gave up 5 bases and J gave up 3 bases; unmatched junction bases: 10. The CDR3 spells CASSNTGQDHYEQYF. The CDR3 coding sequence is TGTGCCAGCAGTAACACCGGACAGGACCACTACGAGCAGTACTTC.

This clonotype was seen a few times. This chain joins TRBV29-1 and TRBJ2-4, with TRBD2 identical over 9 bases. Germline-derived CDR1 and CDR2 are SQVTM and ANQGSEA. This CDR3 comprises 15 residues. With 5 bases clipped from V and 8 bases from J, the junction kept 13 bases outside the gene matches. CDR3 bases: TGCAGCGTTCGTTCTAGCGGGACCCCCGTGGACATTCAGTACTTC. This codes for CSVRSSGTPVDIQYF.

This clonotype showed up many times. The CDR3 DNA follows: TGTGCCACTTCCCCCACTTCCACCTACGAGCAGTACTTC. Protein: CATSPTSTYEQYF. V gene TRBV28 combines with J gene TRBJ2-7; D gene ambiguous. Trimming took 10 bases from V and 2 from J, leaving 15 bases between them. Germline CDR1 is MDHEN and CDR2 is SYDVKM. The CDR3 has 13 amino acids. Filled out from reference TRBV28 and TRBJ2-7, the complete variable domain reads DVKVTQSSRYLVKRTGEKVFLECVQDMDHENMFWYRQDPGLGLRLIYFSYDVKMKEKGDIPEGYSVSREKKERFSLILESASTNQTSMYLCATSPTSTYEQYFGPGTRLTVT.

This clonotype was seen just once. The chain uses TRBV5-1 and TRBJ2-5; D assignment may be TRBD1 or TRBD2 (5 bases each). Germline CDR1 reads SGHRS; CDR2 reads YFSETQ. With 2 bases removed from V and 5 bases from J, the gap between germline ends came to 10 bases. There are 13 residues in the CDR3. The CDR3 reads CASSFGGAETQYF. The CDR3 DNA reads as TGCGCCAGCAGCTTTGGGGGAGCGGAGACCCAGTACTTC.

This clonotype was observed a handful of times. This rearrangement joins TRBV28 to TRBJ2-7; 10 bases are a match to TRBD2. Trimming removed 8 bases from V and 3 bases from J; junction bases left unmatched: 13. From germline, CDR1 is MDHEN and CDR2 SYDVKM. This CDR3 contains 16 residues. DNA of the CDR3: TGTGCCAGCCCCGGGAAGGGACTAGCGTATAACTACGAGCAGTACTTC. This gives the protein CASPGKGLAYNYEQYF.

The V call is TRBV27, the J call TRBJ2-2; 7 bases match TRBD1. CDR1 MNHEY and CDR2 SMNVEV come from the germline V gene (reference sequence). The CDR3 runs to 15 residues. The junction had 6 bases not matched to a gene; V was cut back by 3 bases and J by 5 bases. CDR3 in amino acids: CASSFLGGGTGELFF. As DNA, the CDR3 is TGTGCCAGCAGTTTTTTAGGGGGCGGTACCGGGGAGCTGTTTTTT.

J is TRBJ2-7 and V is TRBV3-1, with TRBD2 matching over 11 bases. The CDR3 runs 17 residues. V dropped 5 bases and J dropped 3; count of bases not matched to a gene: 12. Germline values: CDR1 LGHDT, CDR2 YNNKEL (reference sequence). The CDR3 DNA follows: TGTGCCAGCAGCGACCCAACGCTAGCGGGAGGCATCTACGAGCAGTACTTC. It codes for CASSDPTLAGGIYEQYF.